A single sample gave rise to the 25 T cell receptor beta chains below, sequenced in a study of technical replicates of blood from a handful of donors (dated by TCRdb to about 2017). Receptors were amplified or captured by the immunoSEQ multiplex PCR assay. In its TCRdb copy, this immuneACCESS table keeps in-frame sequences only and misses some clones. Where compared with another copy, unresolved V genes explain less than half of these, and the others have no known cause. This sample lists about 68,000 clones; nearly 98% were detected once. The ten biggest clones cover roughly 0.25% of the sample. The sample taken for sequencing was T cells isolated from PBMCs. Receptor source: a human donor in good health.

The CDR3, as DNA: TGTGCCAGCAGCTTAGCGGGGACAGGGCTGGCTGAAGCTTTCTTT. Its protein product is CASSLAGTGLAEAFF. J is TRBJ1-1 and V is TRBV7-2; 9 bases are shared with TRBD1. This CDR3 region has 15 residues. Looked up from germline, CDR1 is SGHTA and CDR2 is FQGNSA. V gave up 0 bases and J gave up 6 bases; unmatched junction bases: 5.

In the case of this clone: The sample has other DNA sequences that encode this CDR3 too. This chain connects TRBV7-2 to TRBJ2-1; 9 bases align to TRBD2. This CDR3 comprises 15 residues. Germline lookup yields CDR1 SGHTA and CDR2 FQGNSA. The V gene end was trimmed by 1 base and the J gene end by 5 bases; junction bases not matched to a gene: 3. CDR3 sequence: CASSLGLAGNNEQFF. As DNA, the CDR3 is TGTGCCAGCAGCTTAGGTCTAGCGGGGAACAATGAGCAGTTCTTC.

The V gene is TRBV5-1, the J gene TRBJ2-1, with TRBD2 as a possible D gene (5 bases). V was clipped by 0 bases and J by 1 base, with 8 bases between them. The CDR3 sequence is 15 residues long. The V gene's germline CDR1 is SGHRS and CDR2 YFSETQ. CDR3: CASSLVRESYNEQFF. CDR3 bases: TGCGCCAGCAGCTTGGTGAGGGAATCCTACAATGAGCAGTTCTTC. Full variable domain (rest looked up from reference TRBV5-1 and TRBJ2-1): KAGVTQTPRYLIKTRGQQVTLSCSPISGHRSVSWYQQTPGQGLQFLFEYFSETQRNKGNFPGRFSGRQFSNSRSEMNVSTLELGDSALYLCASSLVRESYNEQFFGPGTRLTVL.

J is TRBJ2-5 and V is TRBV10-3, with 13 bases identical to TRBD2. CDR1 is ENHRY, CDR2 SYGVKD, per germline. Losses at the gene ends were 10 bases for V and 5 bases for J; bases not matched to a gene: 13. The CDR3 contains 16 residues. CDR3 residues: CATWTSGSERGETQYF. The CDR3 DNA is TGTGCCACCTGGACTAGCGGGAGTGAGAGAGGGGAGACCCAGTACTTC.

This clone occurred once. This rearrangement joins TRBV4-1 to TRBJ2-5; D remains ambiguous. Germline V gene lookup returns CDR1 MGHRA and CDR2 YSYEKL. The CDR3 consists of 16 residues. V lost 1 base to trimming and J lost 5 bases, with 17 bases between them. The CDR3 is CASSQVAQAYRETQYF. CDR3 DNA: TGCGCCAGCAGCCAAGTGGCTCAGGCTTATCGGGAGACCCAGTACTTC.

The chain is built from TRBV5-6 and TRBJ2-3; D is unclear. V was shortened by 4 bases and J by 0 bases, with 9 bases between the two germline ends. The germline gives CDR1 SGHDT, CDR2 YYEEEE. The CDR3 is 14 amino acids. CDR3 bases: TGTGCCAGCAGCCACGGTATTAGCACAGATACGCAGTATTTT. Translation: CASSHGISTDTQYF.

V gene TRBV15 combines with J gene TRBJ2-7; D might be TRBD1 (5 bases). The ends were cut back, 5 bases at V and 4 bases at J, with 12 bases in the middle. The CDR3 loop spans 13 amino acids. Germline lookup yields CDR1 LNHNV and CDR2 YYDKDF (reference sequence). CDR3 nucleotides: TGTGCCACCAGCTTGGGGCTGAAGTACGAGCAGTACTTC. It translates to CATSLGLKYEQYF.

V is TRBV20-1 and J is TRBJ1-1; no firm D call. This CDR3 region has 11 residues. CDR1 is DFQATT and CDR2 is SNEGSKA in the germline V gene (reference sequence). V dropped 4 bases and J dropped 1 base, with 4 bases sitting between them. CDR3 in DNA: TGCAGTGCTACCAGGAACACTGAAGCTTTCTTT. As protein: CSATRNTEAFF.

V usage is TRBV4-1 and J usage is TRBJ1-2; TRBD1 is a possible D gene (6 bases). This CDR3 has 18 residues. Trimming removed 1 base from V and 4 bases from J, with 22 bases in between. CDR1 and CDR2 (germline): MGHRA, YSYEKL. CDR3 nucleotide sequence: TGCGCCAGCAGCCAAGCTTTAGAGGACAGTCTCCTCTTCTATGGCTACACCTTC. Amino acid sequence: CASSQALEDSLLFYGYTF.

CDR3 sequence: CASSQVWGPDNEQFF. CDR3 nucleotide sequence: TGCGCCAGCAGCCAAGTCTGGGGGCCGGATAATGAGCAGTTCTTC. The rearrangement links TRBV4-1 to TRBJ2-1, with D perhaps TRBD1 (6 bases). Germline lookup yields CDR1 MGHRA and CDR2 YSYEKL. This CDR3 spans 15 amino acids. V was cut by 1 base and J by 7 bases, with 14 bases left in between.

The V gene is TRBV30, the J gene TRBJ2-1; 9 nucleotides match TRBD1. Germline values: CDR1 GTSNPN, CDR2 SVGIG (reference sequence). This CDR3 contains 15 residues. The V segment lost 5 bases and the J segment 4 bases; nucleotides outside the gene matches: 9. The CDR3 spells CAWDPGQGMYNEQFF. The CDR3 coding sequence is TGTGCCTGGGATCCGGGACAGGGAATGTACAATGAGCAGTTCTTC.

The V gene is TRBV20-1, the J gene TRBJ2-7, with TRBD1 matching over 9 bases. J lost 3 bases, V lost 8 bases, and 2 bases had no gene match. Looked up from germline, CDR1 is DFQATT and CDR2 is SNEGSKA (reference sequence). This CDR3 comprises 11 residues. The CDR3 DNA reads TGCAGTACGACAGGGGGCTACGAGCAGTACTTC. Protein product: CSTTGGYEQYF.

The V and J genes are TRBV6-1 and TRBJ2-2; 12 bases line up with TRBD2. Germline V gene lookup returns CDR1 MNHNS and CDR2 SASEGT. The ends lost 2 bases at V and 6 bases at J; junction bases unmatched: 1. This CDR3 has 15 residues. The CDR3 region is CASSELAGGPGELFF. The CDR3, as DNA: TGTGCCAGCAGTGAACTAGCGGGAGGGCCCGGGGAGCTGTTTTTT.

This chain connects TRBV5-5 to TRBJ2-2; 10 nucleotides match TRBD2. V gave up 0 bases and J gave up 0 bases; unmatched junction bases: 2. This CDR3 has 17 amino acids. Germline V lookup: CDR1 SGHKS, CDR2 YYEKEE (reference sequence). The CDR3 region has the DNA TGTGCCAGCAGCTTGGGGACTAGCGGACCGAACACCGGGGAGCTGTTTTTT. It encodes CASSLGTSGPNTGELFF.

This sequence joins TRBV5-4 and TRBJ2-2, with TRBD1 as a possible D gene (5 bases). In germline, CDR1 is SGHNT, CDR2 YYREEE (reference sequence). This CDR3 spans 16 amino acids. V was shortened by 9 bases and J by 5 bases, with 23 bases between the two germline ends. CDR3 loop: CATTEKRQGKTGELFF. CDR3 DNA sequence: TGTGCCACTACAGAAAAAAGGCAGGGAAAAACCGGGGAGCTGTTTTTT.

This sequence joins TRBV13 and TRBJ2-7, with a weak D call TRBD2 (6 bases). The length of the CDR3 is 14 residues. Germline CDR1 and CDR2: PRHDT and FYEKMQ (reference sequence). Trimming pared 5 bases from V and 0 bases from J, leaving 11 bases between. The CDR3 nucleotides are TGTGCCAGCAGCCCATTAGCGGCCTCCTACGAGCAGTACTTC. Amino acids: CASSPLAASYEQYF.

In this sample, this clone turned up once. The J gene is TRBJ2-3, the V gene TRBV7-8; TRBD2 aligns across 14 bases. The length of the CDR3 is 17 residues. The V gene's germline CDR1 is SGHVS and CDR2 FQNEAQ. V was clipped by 6 bases and J by 2 bases; unmatched bases: 7. CDR3 sequence (DNA): TGTGCCAGCAGTCGGACTAGCGGGAGGACCTCCACAGATACGCAGTATTTT. Translating it yields CASSRTSGRTSTDTQYF. The variable domain in full, completed from reference TRBV7-8 and TRBJ2-3, reads GAGVSQSPRYKVAKRGQDVALRCDPISGHVSLFWYQQALGQGPEFLTYFQNEAQLDKSGLPSDRFFAERPEGSVSTLKIQRTQQEDSAVYLCASSRTSGRTSTDTQYFGPGTRLTVL.

The chain carries TRBV5-1 and TRBJ1-2; D is possibly TRBD1 (5 bases). V was trimmed by 2 bases and J by 8 bases, leaving 10 bases between them. The CDR3 consists of 12 residues. Germline V gene data show CDR1 as SGHRS and CDR2 as YFSETQ. The CDR3 loop is CASSLYRSGYTF. The CDR3, as DNA: TGCGCCAGCAGCTTATACAGGTCCGGCTACACCTTC.

The chain uses TRBV6-1 and TRBJ1-1, with 7 positions matching TRBD1. The V gene end was trimmed by 1 base and the J gene end by 0 bases; junction bases not matched to a gene: 2. Germline CDR1 reads MNHNS; CDR2 reads SASEGT. CDR3 length equals 15 residues. The CDR3 here is CASSEDRGLNTEAFF. CDR3 coding DNA: TGTGCCAGCAGTGAAGATAGGGGGCTGAACACTGAAGCTTTCTTT.

The chain joins TRBV19 to TRBJ2-7; a weak D match, TRBD1 (6 bases). The CDR3 covers 18 residues. Trimming took 5 bases from V and 3 from J, leaving 26 bases between them. The germline CDR1 and CDR2 sequences are LNHDA and SQIVND (reference sequence). CDR3 nucleotides: TGTGCCAGTAGTGACCACGGACAGTTCGATCCGGGGAACTACGAGCAGTACTTC. Amino acids: CASSDHGQFDPGNYEQYF.

This chain joins TRBV6-1 and TRBJ1-1; tentative D call: TRBD1 (5 bases). The germline V gene encodes CDR1 MNHNS and CDR2 SASEGT. The germline V and J ends were trimmed by 7 bases and 3 bases, with 9 bases remaining between them. The CDR3 loop spans 12 amino acids. CDR3 sequence: CASTQGYTEAFF. The CDR3, as DNA: TGTGCCAGCACGCAGGGATACACTGAAGCTTTCTTT.

This chain connects TRBV5-1 to TRBJ1-3; D is possibly TRBD1 (6 bases). V lost 5 bases, J lost 4 bases, and 13 bases lay in between. In germline, CDR1 is SGHRS, CDR2 YFSETQ. The CDR3 is 14 residues long. The CDR3 nucleotides are TGCGCCAGCAGTCCTTACAGGGCCGGAAACACCATATATTTT. Residues: CASSPYRAGNTIYF.

The CDR3 DNA reads TGTGCCAGCAGCTTAGGGCAGGGTTCGGGCAATCAGCCCCAGCATTTT. It encodes CASSLGQGSGNQPQHF. The chain recombines TRBV7-9 with TRBJ1-5; the D gene is possibly TRBD1 (5 bases). The V and J ends lost 1 base and 2 bases respectively, with 12 bases between them. This CDR3 region has 16 residues. CDR1 is SEHNR and CDR2 is FQNEAQ in the germline V gene (reference sequence).

The chain links TRBV27 to TRBJ2-2; no firm D call. This CDR3 is built from 12 residues. Germline loops: CDR1 MNHEY, CDR2 SMNVEV (reference sequence). V was clipped by 5 bases and J by 3 bases, with 4 bases between them. CDR3 sequence reads: CASSPYTGELFF. The CDR3 DNA follows: TGTGCCAGCAGTCCGTACACCGGGGAGCTGTTTTTT.

V usage is TRBV7-6 and J usage is TRBJ2-3; tentative D call: TRBD2 (6 bases). The germline V gene has CDR1 SGHVS and CDR2 FNYEAQ. V shed 3 bases and J shed 2 bases, with 12 bases lying between them. This CDR3 comprises 15 residues. This CDR3 is CASSFDSGYTDTQYF. CDR3 nucleotide sequence: TGTGCCAGCAGCTTCGACAGCGGGTACACAGATACGCAGTATTTT.